This T cell receptor beta chain is from a study of monozygotic twins with inflammatory bowel disease (dated by TCRdb to about 2019). Background on the whole study: The complete study included 28 monozygotic twin pairs: 19 IBD-discordant Danish pairs and nine German pairs, of which four were IBD-concordant and five were IBD-discordant. Each individual had, on average, about 151 000 unique TCRalpha sequences and 181 000 unique TCRbeta sequences available for analysis. The search for disease-associated traits relied mainly on comparing IBD patients with their genetically identical healthy co-twins within discordant pairs. Study-wide findings and limitations: Repertoire similarity did not differ between concordant and discordant twins, which could be due to limited statistical power. The analysis was unable to tell different T cell subtypes apart. Differing immunosuppressive treatments among patients may have added background noise and inter-individual variability to the repertoires. Compared with healthy twins, IBD patients shared fewer clonotypes with other individuals, and the difference was most pronounced in patients with signs of disease activity. TCRbeta repertoire diversity, by inverse Simpson index, was decreased in IBD patients compared with their healthy co-twins. No single strong signal or clonotype linked to IBD turned up in the results, so the idea that one exists was not supported.

For this clonotype: Its target antigen remains unknown.

Receptors were amplified or captured by 5' RACE. Preparation of each TCR library used 3,000 to 3,500 ng of total RNA. For each sample, cDNA synthesis was carried out in eight separate reactions using SMARTScribe reverse transcriptase. During cDNA synthesis, template switching introduced unique molecular identifiers that contained a 6-nucleotide sample barcode. Amplification of TCRalpha and TCRbeta cDNA involved two nested PCRs of approximately 16 and 10 cycles, and each PCR was followed by bead purification. Before amplification, the cDNA was treated with uracil DNA-glycosylase and purified using the QIAquick PCR purification kit. In the second PCR, Illumina TruSeq-compatible adapters and sample-specific barcodes were added. TapeStation and Qubit were used to check library quality and concentration, and 5 to 6.5 ng of each library went into the pool. Pooled libraries were sequenced on an Illumina HiSeq2500 single-index Rapid Run with 2 x 100 bp reads and custom sequencing primers. The paper's data handling went like this. UMI-based consensus assembly with MiGEC version 1.2.6 was used to correct PCR and sequencing errors. MiXCR version 2.1.1 was used for V(D)J alignment, clonotype assembly and CDR3 extraction. To normalise gene usage, clonotype sharing and MAIT/NKT TCR abundance, the analysis used the top 1000, 10 000 and 20 000 clonotypes per sample. After downsampling to 27 000 UMIs, diversity was calculated as the inverse Simpson index using the vegan R package. Paired Mann-Whitney U tests were applied to discordant twin pairs, with Benjamini-Hochberg correction for multiple testing. After TCRdb reprocessed the reads, each CDR3 protein sequence was kept as one row, without DNA. TCRdb, not the original authors, processed these V and J calls. The sample table gives about 450,000 distinct CDR3 sequences. The ten largest account for 2.4% of the sample.

An approximately 2.5 ml peripheral blood sample was drawn into PAXgene tubes per donor and stored at -80°C. Without any T cell sorting, total RNA was extracted from whole blood using the PAXgene blood miRNA kit on an automated QIAcube. Peripheral blood from monozygotic twin pairs concordant or discordant for inflammatory bowel disease was subjected to deep TCRalpha and TCRbeta repertoire profiling with unique molecular barcoding. Smoking habits were recorded for all twin pairs, and individuals were classified as current, former or never smokers. The germline V gene (reference sequence) supplies CDR1 DFQATT and CDR2 SNEGSKA. The CDR3 has 13 amino acids, counting the end cysteine and phenylalanine. No DNA accompanies this entry.

The sequenced sample consisted of blood. The sequence is built from TRBV20-1 and TRBJ1-1. This TCR was recovered from a human donor with ulcerative colitis or Crohn's disease, or a healthy co-twin of an affected twin (not recorded which). The CDR3 in this case is CSAPRALNTEAFF.